The 25 T cell receptor beta chains reported below all come from one sample, sequenced in a study of blood T cell repertoires in COVID-19. TCRdb's copy holds only in-frame clones and misses some; the assay was immunoSEQ multiplex PCR. The sample includes 200,000 to 250,000 clones, roughly 80% of them seen just once. The sample taken for sequencing was peripheral blood. The receptors stem from a man aged 25-40 years with active or convalescent COVID-19.

CDR3 loop: CASSVAGATHNEQFF. Written as DNA, the CDR3 is TGTGCCAGCAGCGTGGCTGGAGCTACCCACAATGAGCAGTTCTTC. The chain employs TRBV9 and TRBJ2-1; D not resolved. Trimming took off 2 bases at V and 5 bases at J, with 14 bases between the two ends. Looked up from germline, CDR1 is SGDLS and CDR2 is YYNGEE. The CDR3 is 15 residues long.

The V and J genes are TRBV5-4 and TRBJ2-3; a possible D gene is TRBD2 (6 bases). There are 15 residues in the CDR3. The V end was cut by 2 bases, the J end by 3 bases, with 13 bases between. Germline V gives CDR1 SGHNT, CDR2 YYREEE (reference sequence). In nucleotides, the CDR3 is TGTGCCAGCAGCTTACCAGCGGGCGTGACAGATACGCAGTATTTT. Its translation: CASSLPAGVTDTQYF.

V gene TRBV13 combines with J gene TRBJ2-2; no reliable D call. V lost 10 bases, J lost 8 bases, and 11 bases lay in between. The CDR3 extends over 11 amino acids. Per the germline V gene, CDR1 is PRHDT and CDR2 is FYEKMQ (reference sequence). The CDR3 region is CATDRRGELFF. The CDR3 nucleotides read TGTGCCACCGACCGGAGAGGGGAGCTGTTTTTT. The full variable domain, with the rest looked up from reference TRBV13 and TRBJ2-2, is AAGVIQSPRHLIKEKRETATLKCYPIPRHDTVYWYQQGPGQDPQFLISFYEKMQSDKGSIPDRFSAQQFSDYHSELNMSSLELGDSALYFCATDRRGELFFGEGSRLTVL.

The chain has TRBV11-2 and TRBJ1-4, with TRBD1 as a possible D gene (5 bases). Germline-derived CDR1 and CDR2 are SGHAT and FQNNGV. V gave up 5 bases and J gave up 8 bases, with 18 bases separating them. The CDR3 has 15 residues. The CDR3 DNA is TGTGCCAGCAGCCCCCCGGCAGGGTGGTGGGAAAAACTGTTTTTT. Its translation is CASSPPAGWWEKLFF. Drawing the rest from reference TRBV11-2 and TRBJ1-4, the complete variable domain is EAGVAQSPRYKIIEKRQSVAFWCNPISGHATLYWYQQILGQGPKLLIQFQNNGVVDDSQLPKDRFSAERLKGVDSTLKIQPAKLEDSAVYLCASSPPAGWWEKLFFGSGTQLSVL.

CDR3 loop: CASSLLTSGNTGELFF. CDR3 DNA sequence: TGCGCCAGCAGCCTCCTCACTAGCGGGAACACCGGGGAGCTGTTTTTT. The chain recombines TRBV4-1 with TRBJ2-2; TRBD2 matches at 8 bases. The ends lost 4 bases at V and 1 base at J; junction bases unmatched: 5. Germline V gene sequence: CDR1 MGHRA, CDR2 YSYEKL. CDR3 length: 16 amino acids.

The V and J genes are TRBV18 and TRBJ2-7; D is perhaps TRBD1 (6 bases). Germline CDR1 is KGHSH and CDR2 is LQKENI. The V gene lost 5 bases and the J gene lost 2 bases, with 13 bases spanning the gap. The CDR3 runs to 14 residues. DNA for the CDR3: TGTGCCAGCTCAGGAACAGGGCGCCCCTACGAGCAGTACTTC. It translates to CASSGTGRPYEQYF.

This clone was detected only once. CDR3: CASSHTSRGTTNNEQFF. CDR3 sequence (DNA): TGTGCCAGCAGCCACACCTCCCGCGGGACTACTAACAATGAGCAGTTCTTC. This chain connects TRBV9 to TRBJ2-1, with 7 bases fitting TRBD2. Germline CDR1 SGDLS, CDR2 YYNGEE. Trimming removed 4 bases from V and 5 bases from J; junction bases left unmatched: 15. There are 17 residues in the CDR3.

This chain uses TRBV7-9 with TRBJ1-4; D is ambiguous. The germline V gene has CDR1 SEHNR and CDR2 FQNEAQ (reference sequence). CDR3 length equals 15 residues. V was shortened by 1 base and J by 8 bases, with 14 bases between the two germline ends. CDR3 amino acids: CASSLVRGVEEKLFF. CDR3 coding DNA: TGTGCCAGCAGCTTAGTGCGGGGAGTGGAGGAAAAACTGTTTTTT.

V is TRBV11-3 and J is TRBJ2-2; a possible D gene is TRBD2 (6 bases). V was cut by 1 base and J by 7 bases, with 22 bases left in between. This CDR3 comprises 18 residues. Germline CDR1 and CDR2: SGHNT and YENEEA. CDR3 amino acids: CASSLVGKGLTGGGELFF. The CDR3 nucleotides are TGTGCCAGCAGCTTAGTGGGTAAGGGGCTGACCGGGGGCGGGGAGCTGTTTTTT. Variable domain in full (rest from reference TRBV11-3 and TRBJ2-2): EAGVVQSPRYKIIEKKQPVAFWCNPISGHNTLYWYLQNLGQGPELLIRYENEEAVDDSQLPKDRFSAERLKGVDSTLKIQPAELGDSAVYLCASSLVGKGLTGGGELFFGEGSRLTVL.

V is TRBV29-1 and J is TRBJ1-2, with D possibly matching TRBD1 (5 bases). Trimming stripped 4 bases from V and 7 bases from J, with 13 bases between. This CDR3 comprises 12 residues. Germline values: CDR1 SQVTM, CDR2 ANQGSEA. The CDR3: CSVGGIGSGYTF. The CDR3 region has the DNA TGCAGCGTTGGGGGCATTGGGTCTGGCTACACCTTC.

The J gene is TRBJ1-1, the V gene TRBV19; 8 bases fit TRBD1. V gave up 6 bases and J gave up 0 bases; unmatched junction bases: 3. The CDR3 has 14 amino acids. Germline V lookup: CDR1 LNHDA, CDR2 SQIVND (reference sequence). The CDR3 DNA sequence: TGTGCCAGTAGCCGACAGGGGATGAACACTGAAGCTTTCTTT. Its translation: CASSRQGMNTEAFF. The entire variable domain, with the rest obtained from reference TRBV19 and TRBJ1-1, is as follows: DGGITQSPKYLFRKEGQNVTLSCEQNLNHDAMYWYRQDPGQGLRLIYYSQIVNDFQKGDIAEGYSVSREKKESFPLTVTSAQKNPTAFYLCASSRQGMNTEAFFGQGTRLTVV.

V usage is TRBV3-1 (or the pseudogene TRBV3-2) and J usage is TRBJ2-3, with 8 bases lining up with TRBD2. This CDR3 is 15 amino acids long. V shed 6 bases, J shed 2 bases, and the junction held 7 bases outside the gene matches. The germline V gene has CDR1 LGHDT and CDR2 YNNKEL (reference sequence). The CDR3 loop is CASSRAGALTDTQYF. CDR3 nucleotides: TGTGCCAGCAGTCGAGCGGGGGCCCTCACAGATACGCAGTATTTT.

The chain carries TRBV7-2 and TRBJ2-1, with D possibly TRBD2 on 6 matching bases. The CDR3 runs to 13 residues. Trimming took 1 base from V and 8 from J, leaving 9 bases between them. Germline lookup yields CDR1 SGHTA and CDR2 FQGNSA. CDR3 protein: CASSLVGGDEQFF. In DNA form, the CDR3 reads TGTGCCAGCAGCTTAGTGGGGGGAGATGAGCAGTTCTTC.

The rearrangement joins TRBV6-6 to TRBJ2-7; the match to TRBD2 covers 10 bases. The length of the CDR3 is 14 residues. V was pared by 3 bases and J by 4 bases, with 3 bases of the junction left unmatched. Germline CDR1 is MNHNY and CDR2 is SVGAGI (reference sequence). DNA for the CDR3: TGTGCCAGCAGTTATGTAGCGGGAGGTTACGAGCAGTACTTC. Protein sequence: CASSYVAGGYEQYF.

This clone was counted many times. The CDR3 sequence is CATQSDNLNTEAFF. CDR3 bases: TGTGCCACCCAGAGTGACAATTTGAACACTGAAGCTTTCTTT. The chain has TRBV6-5 and TRBJ1-1; D not resolved. Per the germline V gene, CDR1 is MNHEY and CDR2 is SVGAGI. The CDR3 consists of 14 residues. V dropped 10 bases and J dropped 0 bases, with 15 bases sitting between them.

Only a few counts were recorded for this clone. The V call is TRBV12-3 or TRBV12-4, the J call TRBJ2-3, with a possible D match to TRBD2 (5 bases). CDR3 size: 12 residues. V lost 6 bases and J 6 bases, leaving 10 bases between the germline ends. The CDR3 protein is CASSHPSDTQYF. CDR3 sequence (DNA): TGTGCCAGCAGCCATCCTAGCGATACGCAGTATTTT.

The chain is built from TRBV5-6 and TRBJ2-2; 9 nucleotides line up with TRBD1. The CDR3 extends over 15 amino acids. J gave up 4 bases and V 4 bases, and 5 bases lay outside the gene matches. From germline, CDR1 is SGHDT and CDR2 YYEEEE. The CDR3 loop is CASSRTGGGTGELFF. CDR3 DNA: TGTGCCAGCAGCCGAACAGGGGGCGGCACCGGGGAGCTGTTTTTT.

The chain links TRBV11-2 to TRBJ2-7; 9 bases fit TRBD2. Germline V gives CDR1 SGHAT, CDR2 FQNNGV. The CDR3 has 16 amino acids. V trimming: 6 bases; J trimming: 4 bases; junction bases outside the gene matches: 13. CDR3 region: CASSQIPGLAVYEQYF. The CDR3 DNA sequence: TGTGCCAGCAGTCAAATTCCGGGACTAGCTGTTTACGAGCAGTACTTC.

This rearrangement joins TRBV5-4 to TRBJ2-2; TRBD2 matches at 13 bases. The junction had 3 bases not matched to a gene; V was cut back by 2 bases and J by 5 bases. The CDR3 has 16 residues. The V gene's germline CDR1 is SGHNT and CDR2 YYREEE (reference sequence). In DNA form, the CDR3 reads TGTGCCAGCAGCTTTGGACTAGCGGGAGCTACCGGGGAGCTGTTTTTT. Translated: CASSFGLAGATGELFF.

The chain couples TRBV27 to TRBJ1-6; possible D gene TRBD1, 6 bases. CDR1 is MNHEY and CDR2 is SMNVEV in the germline V gene (reference sequence). CDR3 length: 14 amino acids. Trimming removed 8 bases from V and 8 bases from J, with 16 bases in between. CDR3: CASGEGQRYSPLHF. CDR3 sequence (DNA): TGTGCCAGCGGGGAAGGACAGCGATATTCACCCCTCCACTTT.

This clone showed up just a few times. The chain joins TRBV7-3 to TRBJ1-5, with 9 positions matching TRBD1. The CDR3 runs 14 residues. The V gene end was trimmed by 3 bases and the J gene end by 6 bases; junction bases not matched to a gene: 3. Germline CDR1 and CDR2: SGHTA and FQGTGA. The CDR3 DNA reads TGTGCCAGCAGCTTTGGGGACAGGGCTCAGCCCCAGCATTTT. Protein product: CASSFGDRAQPQHF.

Remarks on this clone: Different DNA sequences within this sample yield the same CDR3. The chain recombines TRBV5-1 with TRBJ1-4, with a weak D call TRBD1 (5 bases). Between the trimmed V and J ends, which lost 0 bases and 2 bases, there was a span of 8 bases. CDR1 is SGHRS and CDR2 is YFSETQ in the germline V gene. The CDR3 is 15 amino acids. CDR3 in amino acids: CASSLAGVTNEKLFF. CDR3 DNA sequence: TGCGCCAGCAGCTTGGCGGGGGTGACTAATGAAAAACTGTTTTTT.

This chain joins TRBV27 and TRBJ2-7, with TRBD2 identical over 8 bases. V lost 6 bases, J lost 12 bases, and 10 bases stayed unmatched. The germline V gene encodes CDR1 MNHEY and CDR2 SMNVEV (reference sequence). CDR3 size: 12 residues. As DNA, the CDR3 is TGTGCCAGCAGCTCCGGGACTAGTTTTACGTACTTC. Protein product: CASSSGTSFTYF.

J is TRBJ1-1 and V is TRBV19, with D perhaps matching TRBD1 (5 bases). Per the germline V gene, CDR1 is LNHDA and CDR2 is SQIVND (reference sequence). V gave up 5 bases and J gave up 11 bases, with 18 bases separating them. The CDR3 is 13 residues long. This CDR3 is CASSRDWGRWAFF. The CDR3 DNA sequence: TGTGCCAGTAGTCGGGACTGGGGACGATGGGCTTTCTTT. Full variable domain (outside the CDR3, taken from reference TRBV19 and TRBJ1-1): DGGITQSPKYLFRKEGQNVTLSCEQNLNHDAMYWYRQDPGQGLRLIYYSQIVNDFQKGDIAEGYSVSREKKESFPLTVTSAQKNPTAFYLCASSRDWGRWAFFGQGTRLTVV.

In this sample, this clone turned up a few times. The chain recombines TRBV7-2 with TRBJ2-3; D might be TRBD2 (6 bases). Deletions cut 1 base from V and 7 bases from J, with 12 bases between. The CDR3 length is 14 residues. Germline CDR1 reads SGHTA; CDR2 reads FQGNSA. CDR3 region: CASSLGQRVNTQYF. As DNA, the CDR3 is TGTGCCAGCAGCTTAGGCCAGCGGGTAAATACGCAGTATTTT.